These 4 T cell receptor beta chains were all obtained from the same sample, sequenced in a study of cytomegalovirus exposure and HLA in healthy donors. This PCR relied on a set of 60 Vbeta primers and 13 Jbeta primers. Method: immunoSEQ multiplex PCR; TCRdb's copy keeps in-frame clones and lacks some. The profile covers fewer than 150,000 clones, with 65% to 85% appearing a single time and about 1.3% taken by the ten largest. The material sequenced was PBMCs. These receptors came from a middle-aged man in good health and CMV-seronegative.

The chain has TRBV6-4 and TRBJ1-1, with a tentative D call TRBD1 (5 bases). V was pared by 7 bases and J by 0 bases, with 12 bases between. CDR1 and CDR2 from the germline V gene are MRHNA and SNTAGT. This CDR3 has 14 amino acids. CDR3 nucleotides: TGTGCCAGCAAGTACGACAGCTTGAACACTGAAGCTTTCTTT. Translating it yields CASKYDSLNTEAFF.

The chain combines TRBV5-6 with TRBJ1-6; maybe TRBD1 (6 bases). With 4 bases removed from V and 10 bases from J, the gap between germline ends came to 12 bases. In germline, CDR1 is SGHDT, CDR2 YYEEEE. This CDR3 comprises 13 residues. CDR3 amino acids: CASSPHRDSPLHF. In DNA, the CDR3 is TGTGCCAGCAGCCCACACAGGGACTCACCCCTCCACTTT. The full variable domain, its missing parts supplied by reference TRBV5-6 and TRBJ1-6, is DAGVTQSPTHLIKTRGQQVTLRCSPKSGHDTVSWYQQALGQGPQFIFQYYEEEERQRGNFPDRFSGHQFPNYSSELNVNALLLGDSALYLCASSPHRDSPLHFGNGTRLTVT.

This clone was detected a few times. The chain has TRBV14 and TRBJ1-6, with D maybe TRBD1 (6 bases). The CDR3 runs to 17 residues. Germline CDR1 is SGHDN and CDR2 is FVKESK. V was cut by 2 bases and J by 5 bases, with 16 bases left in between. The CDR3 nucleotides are TGTGCCAGCAGCCAAAGATCGGCTACAGGGAATAATTCACCCCTCCACTTT. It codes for CASSQRSATGNNSPLHF.

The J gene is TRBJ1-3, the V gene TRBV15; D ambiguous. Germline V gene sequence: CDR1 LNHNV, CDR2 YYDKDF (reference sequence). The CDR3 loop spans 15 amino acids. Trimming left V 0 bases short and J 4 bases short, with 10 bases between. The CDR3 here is CATSRDVRFGNTIYF. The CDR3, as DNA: TGTGCCACCAGCAGAGATGTGCGGTTCGGAAACACCATATATTTT.